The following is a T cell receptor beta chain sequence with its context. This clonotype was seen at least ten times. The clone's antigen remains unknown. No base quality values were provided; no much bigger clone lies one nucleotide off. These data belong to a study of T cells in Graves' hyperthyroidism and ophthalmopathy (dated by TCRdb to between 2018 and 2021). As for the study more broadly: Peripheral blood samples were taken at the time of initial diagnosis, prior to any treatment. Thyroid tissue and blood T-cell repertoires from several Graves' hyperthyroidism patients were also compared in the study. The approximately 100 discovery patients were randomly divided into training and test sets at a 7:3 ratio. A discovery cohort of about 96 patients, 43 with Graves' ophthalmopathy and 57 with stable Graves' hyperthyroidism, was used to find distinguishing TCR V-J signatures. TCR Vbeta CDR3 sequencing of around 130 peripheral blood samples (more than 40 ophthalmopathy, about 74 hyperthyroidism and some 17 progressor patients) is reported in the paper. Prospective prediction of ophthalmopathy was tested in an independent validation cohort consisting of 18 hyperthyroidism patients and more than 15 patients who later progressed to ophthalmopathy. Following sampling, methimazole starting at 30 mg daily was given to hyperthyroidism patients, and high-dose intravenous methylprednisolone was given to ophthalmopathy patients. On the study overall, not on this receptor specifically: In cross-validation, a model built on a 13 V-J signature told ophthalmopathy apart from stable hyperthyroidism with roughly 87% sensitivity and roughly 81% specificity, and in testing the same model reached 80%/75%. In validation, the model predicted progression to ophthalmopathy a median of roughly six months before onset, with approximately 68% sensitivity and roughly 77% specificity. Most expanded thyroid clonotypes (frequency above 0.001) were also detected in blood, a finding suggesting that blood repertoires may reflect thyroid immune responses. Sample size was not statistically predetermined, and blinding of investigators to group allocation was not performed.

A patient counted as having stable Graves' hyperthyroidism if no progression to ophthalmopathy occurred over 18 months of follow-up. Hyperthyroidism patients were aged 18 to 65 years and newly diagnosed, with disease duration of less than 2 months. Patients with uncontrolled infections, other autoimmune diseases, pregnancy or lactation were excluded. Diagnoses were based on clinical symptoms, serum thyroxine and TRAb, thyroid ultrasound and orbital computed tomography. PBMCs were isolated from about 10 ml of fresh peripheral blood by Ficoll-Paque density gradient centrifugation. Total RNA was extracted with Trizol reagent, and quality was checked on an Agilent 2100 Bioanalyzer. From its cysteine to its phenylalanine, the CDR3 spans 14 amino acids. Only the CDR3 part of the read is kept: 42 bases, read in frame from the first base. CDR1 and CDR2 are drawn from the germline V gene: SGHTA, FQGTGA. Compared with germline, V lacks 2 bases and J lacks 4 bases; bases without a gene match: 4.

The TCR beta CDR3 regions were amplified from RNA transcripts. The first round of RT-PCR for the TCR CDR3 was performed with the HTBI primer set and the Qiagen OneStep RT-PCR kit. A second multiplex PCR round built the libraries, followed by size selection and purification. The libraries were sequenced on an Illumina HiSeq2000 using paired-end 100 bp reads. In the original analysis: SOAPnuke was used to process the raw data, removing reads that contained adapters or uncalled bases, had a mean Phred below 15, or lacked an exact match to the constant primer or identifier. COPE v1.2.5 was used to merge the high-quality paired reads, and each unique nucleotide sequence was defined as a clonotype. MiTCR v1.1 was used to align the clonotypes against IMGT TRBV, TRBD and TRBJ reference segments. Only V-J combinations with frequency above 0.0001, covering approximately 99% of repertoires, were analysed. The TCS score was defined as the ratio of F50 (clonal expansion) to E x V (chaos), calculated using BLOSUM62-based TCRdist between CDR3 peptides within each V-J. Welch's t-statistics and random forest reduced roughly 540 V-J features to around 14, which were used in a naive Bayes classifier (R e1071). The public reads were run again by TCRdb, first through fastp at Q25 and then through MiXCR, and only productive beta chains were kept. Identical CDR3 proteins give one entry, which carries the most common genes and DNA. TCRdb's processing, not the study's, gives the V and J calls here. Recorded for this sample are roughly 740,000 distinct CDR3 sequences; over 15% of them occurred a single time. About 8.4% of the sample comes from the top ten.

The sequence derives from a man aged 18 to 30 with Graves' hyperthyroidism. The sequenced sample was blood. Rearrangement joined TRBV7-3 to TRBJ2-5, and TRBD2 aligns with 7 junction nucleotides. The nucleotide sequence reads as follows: TGTGCCAGCAGCTTAGGGGGACTACGAGAGACCCAGTACTTC. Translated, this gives CASSLGGLRETQYF.